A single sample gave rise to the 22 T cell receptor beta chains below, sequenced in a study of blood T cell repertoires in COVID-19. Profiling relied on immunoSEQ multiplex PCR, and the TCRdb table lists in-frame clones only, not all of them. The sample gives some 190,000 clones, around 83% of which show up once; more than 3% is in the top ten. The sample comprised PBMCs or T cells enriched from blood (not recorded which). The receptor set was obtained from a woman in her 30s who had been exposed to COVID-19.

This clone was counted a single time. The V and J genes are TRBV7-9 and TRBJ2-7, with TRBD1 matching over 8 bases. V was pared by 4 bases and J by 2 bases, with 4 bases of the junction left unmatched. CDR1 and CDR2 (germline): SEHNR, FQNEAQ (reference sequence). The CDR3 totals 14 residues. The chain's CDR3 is CASSSPRGPYEQYF. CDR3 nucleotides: TGTGCCAGCAGCTCCCCCAGGGGGCCCTACGAGCAGTACTTC.

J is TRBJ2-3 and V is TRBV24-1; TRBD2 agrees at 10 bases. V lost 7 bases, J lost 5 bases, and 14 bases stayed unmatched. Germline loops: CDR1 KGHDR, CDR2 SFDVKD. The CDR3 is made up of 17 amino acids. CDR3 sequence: CATRALGVAGGQDTQYF. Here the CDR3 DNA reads TGTGCCACCAGGGCCCTCGGCGTAGCGGGGGGCCAAGATACGCAGTATTTT.

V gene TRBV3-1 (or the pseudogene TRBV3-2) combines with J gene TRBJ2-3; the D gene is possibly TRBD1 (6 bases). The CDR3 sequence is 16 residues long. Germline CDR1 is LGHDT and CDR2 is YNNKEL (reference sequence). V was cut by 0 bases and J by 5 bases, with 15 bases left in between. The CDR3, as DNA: TGTGCCAGCAGCCAAGATGCGGACACCAGGGGAGATACGCAGTATTTT. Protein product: CASSQDADTRGDTQYF.

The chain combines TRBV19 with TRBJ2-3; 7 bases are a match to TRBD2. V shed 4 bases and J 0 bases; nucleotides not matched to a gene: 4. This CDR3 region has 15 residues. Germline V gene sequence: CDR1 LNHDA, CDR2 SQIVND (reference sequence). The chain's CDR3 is CASSSGGVSTDTQYF. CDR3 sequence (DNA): TGTGCCAGTAGTAGCGGGGGAGTGAGCACAGATACGCAGTATTTT.

The chain's CDR3 is CASSEAGGSSTDTQYF. The CDR3 nucleotides are TGCGCCAGCAGTGAGGCGGGGGGGAGTAGCACAGATACGCAGTATTTT. J is TRBJ2-3 and V is TRBV10-1; 9 nucleotides match TRBD2. Germline V CDR1 and CDR2: WNHNN, SYGVQD (reference sequence). The V and J ends lost 2 bases and 0 bases, in that order; junction bases with no gene match: 3. The CDR3 covers 16 residues.

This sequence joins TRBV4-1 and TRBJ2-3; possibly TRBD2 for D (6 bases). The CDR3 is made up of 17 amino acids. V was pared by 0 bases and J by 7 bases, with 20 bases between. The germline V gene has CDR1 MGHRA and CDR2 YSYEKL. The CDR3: CASSQDLHGGEGYTQYF. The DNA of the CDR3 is TGCGCCAGCAGCCAAGACCTACACGGGGGAGAAGGATATACGCAGTATTTT.

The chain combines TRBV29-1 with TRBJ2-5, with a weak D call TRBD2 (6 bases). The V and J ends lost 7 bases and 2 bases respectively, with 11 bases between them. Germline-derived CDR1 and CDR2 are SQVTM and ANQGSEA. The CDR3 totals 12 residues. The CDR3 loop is CSAAAGQETQYF. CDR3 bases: TGCAGCGCCGCGGCGGGGCAAGAGACCCAGTACTTC. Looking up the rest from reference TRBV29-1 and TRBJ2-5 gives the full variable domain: SAVISQKPSRDICQRGTSLTIQCQVDSQVTMMFWYRQQPGQSLTLIATANQGSEATYESGFVIDKFPISRPNLTFSTLTVSNMSPEDSSIYLCSAAAGQETQYFGPGTRLLVL.

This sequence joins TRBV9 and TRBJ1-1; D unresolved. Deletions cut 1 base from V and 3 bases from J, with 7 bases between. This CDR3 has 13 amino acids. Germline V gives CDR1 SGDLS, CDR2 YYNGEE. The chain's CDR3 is CASSVLGDTEAFF. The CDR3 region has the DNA TGTGCCAGCAGCGTATTAGGAGACACTGAAGCTTTCTTT.

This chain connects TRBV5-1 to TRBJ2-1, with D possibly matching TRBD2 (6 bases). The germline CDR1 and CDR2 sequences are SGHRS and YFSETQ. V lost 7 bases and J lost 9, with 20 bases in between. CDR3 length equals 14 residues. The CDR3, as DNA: TGCGCCAGCTTCGGGACTCCCAACCCAGGTGAGCAGTTCTTC. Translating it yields CASFGTPNPGEQFF.

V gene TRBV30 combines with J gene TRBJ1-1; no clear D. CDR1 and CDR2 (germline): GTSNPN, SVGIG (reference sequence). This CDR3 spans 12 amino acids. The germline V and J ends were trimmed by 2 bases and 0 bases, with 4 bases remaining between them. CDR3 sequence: CAWSLMNTEAFF. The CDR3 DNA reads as TGTGCCTGGAGTCTAATGAACACTGAAGCTTTCTTT.

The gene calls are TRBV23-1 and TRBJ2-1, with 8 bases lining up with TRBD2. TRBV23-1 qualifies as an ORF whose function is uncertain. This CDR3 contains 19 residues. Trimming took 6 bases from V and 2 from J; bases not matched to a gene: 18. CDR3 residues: CASSRKRGGVAGPYNEQFF. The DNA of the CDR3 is TGCGCCAGCAGCCGAAAACGAGGGGGGGTAGCGGGACCCTACAATGAGCAGTTCTTC.

The CDR3 sequence: CASRPDGDNSPLHF. The CDR3 DNA is TGTGCCAGCAGACCGGACGGGGATAATTCACCCCTCCACTTT. The genes are TRBV7-9 and TRBJ1-6; D is uncertain. CDR1 and CDR2 (germline): SEHNR, FQNEAQ (reference sequence). The V end lost 6 bases, the J end lost 5 bases, and 11 bases lay between the germline ends. The CDR3 loop spans 14 amino acids. Looking up the rest from reference TRBV7-9 and TRBJ1-6 gives the full variable domain: DTGVSQNPRHKITKRGQNVTFRCDPISEHNRLYWYRQTLGQGPEFLTYFQNEAQLEKSRLLSDRFSAERPKGSFSTLEIQRTEQGDSAMYLCASRPDGDNSPLHFGNGTRLTVT.

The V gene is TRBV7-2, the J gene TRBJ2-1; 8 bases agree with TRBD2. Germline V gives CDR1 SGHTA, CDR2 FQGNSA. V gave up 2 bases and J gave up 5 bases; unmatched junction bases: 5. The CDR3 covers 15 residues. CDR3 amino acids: CASSLFSGEHNEQFF. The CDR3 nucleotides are TGTGCCAGCAGCTTATTTAGCGGGGAACACAATGAGCAGTTCTTC.

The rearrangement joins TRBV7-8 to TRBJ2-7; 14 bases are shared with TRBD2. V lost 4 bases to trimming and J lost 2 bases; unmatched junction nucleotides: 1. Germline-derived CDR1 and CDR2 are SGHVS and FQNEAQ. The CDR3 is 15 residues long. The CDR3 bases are TGTGCCAGCAGCTCGACTAGCGGGGGGGCCTACGAGCAGTACTTC. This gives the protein CASSSTSGGAYEQYF.

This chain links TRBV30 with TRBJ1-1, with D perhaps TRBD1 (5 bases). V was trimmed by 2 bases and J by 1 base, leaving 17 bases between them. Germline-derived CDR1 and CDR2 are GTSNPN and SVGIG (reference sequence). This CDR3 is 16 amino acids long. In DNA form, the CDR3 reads TGTGCCTGGAGTCCATCGTCGGGGGATAGGAACACTGAAGCTTTCTTT. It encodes CAWSPSSGDRNTEAFF. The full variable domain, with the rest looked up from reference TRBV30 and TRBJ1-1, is SQTIHQWPATLVQPVGSPLSLECTVEGTSNPNLYWYRQAAGRGLQLLFYSVGIGQISSEVPQNLSASRPQDRQFILSSKKLLLSDSGFYLCAWSPSSGDRNTEAFFGQGTRLTVV.

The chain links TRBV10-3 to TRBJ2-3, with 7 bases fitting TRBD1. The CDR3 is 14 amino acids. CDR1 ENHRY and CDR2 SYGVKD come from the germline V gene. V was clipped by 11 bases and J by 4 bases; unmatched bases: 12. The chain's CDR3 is CAVLRDSRADTQYF. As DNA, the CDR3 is TGTGCCGTACTCCGGGACAGCAGGGCAGATACGCAGTATTTT.

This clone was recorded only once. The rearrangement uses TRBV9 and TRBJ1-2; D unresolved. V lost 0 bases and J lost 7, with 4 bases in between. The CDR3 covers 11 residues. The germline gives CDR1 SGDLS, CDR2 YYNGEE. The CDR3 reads CASSVDRGYTF. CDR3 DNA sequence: TGTGCCAGCAGCGTAGATCGTGGCTACACCTTC.

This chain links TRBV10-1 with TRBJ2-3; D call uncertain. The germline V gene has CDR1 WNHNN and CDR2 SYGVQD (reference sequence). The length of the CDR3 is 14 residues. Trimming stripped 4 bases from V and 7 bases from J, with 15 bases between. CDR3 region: CASSARLGWNTQYF. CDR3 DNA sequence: TGCGCCAGCAGTGCCAGACTTGGGTGGAATACGCAGTATTTT.

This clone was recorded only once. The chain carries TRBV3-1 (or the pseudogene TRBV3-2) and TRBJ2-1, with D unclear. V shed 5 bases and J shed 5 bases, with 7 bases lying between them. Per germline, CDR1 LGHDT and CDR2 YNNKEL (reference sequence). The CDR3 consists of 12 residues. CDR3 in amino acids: CASSATHNEQFF. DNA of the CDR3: TGTGCCAGCAGCGCTACGCACAATGAGCAGTTCTTC.

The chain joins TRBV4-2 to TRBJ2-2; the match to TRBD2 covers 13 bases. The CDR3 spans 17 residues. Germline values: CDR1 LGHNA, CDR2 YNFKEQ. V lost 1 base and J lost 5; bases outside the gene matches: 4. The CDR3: CASSQAETSGGTGELFF. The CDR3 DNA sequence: TGTGCCAGCAGCCAAGCTGAGACTAGCGGGGGGACCGGGGAGCTGTTTTTT.

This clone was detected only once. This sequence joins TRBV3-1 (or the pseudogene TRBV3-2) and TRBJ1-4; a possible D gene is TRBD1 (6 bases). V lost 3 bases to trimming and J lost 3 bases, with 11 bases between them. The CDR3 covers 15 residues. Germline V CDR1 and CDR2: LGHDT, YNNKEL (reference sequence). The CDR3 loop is CASSQTGAPNEKLFF. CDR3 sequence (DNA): TGTGCCAGCAGCCAGACAGGCGCCCCTAATGAAAAACTGTTTTTT.

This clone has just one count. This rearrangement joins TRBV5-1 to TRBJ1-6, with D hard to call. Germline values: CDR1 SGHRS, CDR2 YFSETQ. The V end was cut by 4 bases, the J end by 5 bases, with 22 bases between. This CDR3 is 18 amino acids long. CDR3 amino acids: CASSQSREPELHNSPLHF. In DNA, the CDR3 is TGCGCCAGCAGCCAGTCAAGGGAGCCGGAGCTTCATAATTCACCCCTCCACTTT.